The clone carrying this T cell receptor (beta chain) was seen a few times. Its antigen is unknown. With 4 bases removed from V and 5 bases from J, the gap between germline ends came to 17 bases. CDR1 is LGHDT, CDR2 YNNKEL, per germline (reference sequence). This CDR3 is 15 amino acids long. This entry comes from a study of T cells after yellow fever vaccination. Findings and limits, study-wide: A small proportion of clonotypes was detected in both the CD4 and CD8 compartments. In post-booster samples, most primary-vaccination clones reappeared (approximately 95% CD4, roughly 90% CD8).

TCRdb redid the calling of the 5' RACE reads with MiXCR, one entry per CDR3 protein. The sample has a few hundred thousand distinct CDR3 sequences; 8.5% to 10% are singletons. The rearrangement joins TRBV3-1 to TRBJ2-5; the D call may be TRBD1 or TRBD2 (6 bases each). Sample: CD4+ T cells sorted from PBMCs, taken 5 days after the yellow fever booster vaccination. The clonotype was recovered from a man aged 18 to 35 who received the YFV17D yellow fever vaccine. The DNA for the CDR3 is TGTGCCAGCAGCCCCACGGGGGCCGGTAGGGAGACCCAGTACTTC. Encoded protein: CASSPTGAGRETQYF.